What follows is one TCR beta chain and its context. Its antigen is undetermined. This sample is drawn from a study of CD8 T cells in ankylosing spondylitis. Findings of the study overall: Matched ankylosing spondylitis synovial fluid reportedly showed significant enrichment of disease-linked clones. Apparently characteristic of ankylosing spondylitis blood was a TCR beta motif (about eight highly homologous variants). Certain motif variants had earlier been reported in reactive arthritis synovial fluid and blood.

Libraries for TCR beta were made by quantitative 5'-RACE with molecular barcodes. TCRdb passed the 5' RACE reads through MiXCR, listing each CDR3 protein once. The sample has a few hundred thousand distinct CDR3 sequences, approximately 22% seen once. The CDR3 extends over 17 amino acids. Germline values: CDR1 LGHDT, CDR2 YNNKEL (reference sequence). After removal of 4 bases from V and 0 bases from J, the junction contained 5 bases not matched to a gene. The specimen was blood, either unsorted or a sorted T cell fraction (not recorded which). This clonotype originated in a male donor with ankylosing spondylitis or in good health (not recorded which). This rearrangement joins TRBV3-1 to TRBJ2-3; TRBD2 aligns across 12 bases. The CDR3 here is CASSLRTSGDSTDTQYF. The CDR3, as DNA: TGTGCCAGCAGCCTGAGGACTAGCGGGGATAGCACAGATACGCAGTATTTT.